The rows below give T cell receptor beta chains drawn from one sample of a study of beta chain features in type 1 diabetes. Repertoires were generated with immunoSEQ multiplex PCR, while TCRdb's copy carries only in-frame clones and drops some. In the table there are about 900,000 clones, under 20% of which are singletons. Sequenced input: naive CD4+ T cells from blood. The receptors derive from a woman younger than 30 in good health. Each CDR3 is given with its conserved first and last residue. The D gene is left open where the match is weak. Size is stated for part of the rows, as once, few or many counts, or as a class when the clone is expanded.

>TRBV28|TRBJ2-1|-|-
TGTGCCAGCAGTTTATTGTCGGGCAACAATGAGCAGTTCTTC
CASSLLSGNNEQFF
>TRBV4-2|TRBJ1-1|-|few
TGTGCCAGCAGCCAAACAGATGTGGGCACTGAAGCTTTCTTT
CASSQTDVGTEAFF
>TRBV18|TRBJ2-1|-|few
TGTGCCAGCTCACCTCGCACTAGTCGCCACAATGAGCAGTTCTTC
CASSPRTSRHNEQFF
>TRBV18|TRBJ2-7|-|-
TGTGCCAGCTCACCGGACGGGAGAGGGACCTACGAGCAGTACTTC
CASSPDGRGTYEQYF
>TRBV21-1|TRBJ1-4|-|many
TGTGCCAGCAGCAAATTTTTGGGGCCCGGAGAGGAAAAACTGTTTTTT
CASSKFLGPGEEKLFF
>TRBV6-1|TRBJ2-7|-|few
TGTGCCAGCAGTGAATCCGGGGGCGAGCAGTACTTC
CASSESGGEQYF
>TRBV5-1|TRBJ2-6|-|-
TGCGCCAGCAGCCCCAAGGTAGGGAGTGGGAGCTCTGGGGCCAACGTCCTGACTTTC
CASSPKVGSGSSGANVLTF
>TRBV4-3|TRBJ1-4|-|-
TGCGCCAGCAGCCCACTCGGGGGCGACGAAAAACTGTTTTTT
CASSPLGGDEKLFF
>TRBV7-2|TRBJ2-5|-|-
TGTGCCAGCAGCCCCGGGCCTAACCAAGAGACCCAGTACTTC
CASSPGPNQETQYF
>TRBV6-6|TRBJ2-1|-|-
TGTGCCAGCAGTTACGGCGGGAATGAGCAGTTCTTC
CASSYGGNEQFF
>TRBV5-6|TRBJ1-3|-|few
TGTGCCAGCAGCTTGTCCGGAGGAAACACCATATATTTT
CASSLSGGNTIYF
>TRBV9|TRBJ1-2|-|-
TGTGCCAGCAGCGAGCCGGGCTATGGCTACACCTTC
CASSEPGYGYTF
>TRBV5-1|TRBJ2-3|TRBD2|few
TGCGCCAGCAGCTTGGGCTCTAGCGGGAGTGTGGGCACAGATACGCAGTATTTT
CASSLGSSGSVGTDTQYF
>TRBV15|TRBJ2-5|-|few
TGTGCCACCAGCAACAGGGCGAATATCCAAGAGACCCAGTACTTC
CATSNRANIQETQYF
>TRBV20-1|TRBJ2-5|-|-
TGCAGTGCTGCGAGGATGACGGCCCAGTACTTC
CSAARMTAQYF
>TRBV7-2|TRBJ2-2|-|few
TGTGCCAGCAGCCCTGGAGGGAGTGTTATCACCGGGGAGCTGTTTTTT
CASSPGGSVITGELFF
>TRBV28|TRBJ1-5|-|few
TGTGCCAGCACCAAGTCGGGGATTAGCAATCAGCCCCAGCATTTT
CASTKSGISNQPQHF
>TRBV28|TRBJ2-5|-|few
TGTGCCAGCAGGAGAGAAGAGACCCAGTACTTC
CASRREETQYF
>TRBV5-1|TRBJ1-5|TRBD1|-
TGCGCCAGCAGCAGGACGACAGGGGCAGGGCAGCCCCAGCATTTT
CASSRTTGAGQPQHF
>TRBV18|TRBJ1-4|TRBD1|few
TGTGCCAGCTCACCCCTGACAGGGGGCGAGGAAAAACTGTTTTTT
CASSPLTGGEEKLFF
>TRBV7-2|TRBJ2-2|TRBD2|-
TGTGCCAGCAGTACACTAGCGTCTACTGCCGGGGAGCTGTTTTTT
CASSTLASTAGELFF
>TRBV28|TRBJ2-7|TRBD2|-
TGTGCCAGCAGTTTAGCCGGGACTAGCGGTTCCTACGAGCAGTACTTC
CASSLAGTSGSYEQYF
>TRBV18|TRBJ2-1|TRBD2|once
TGTGCCAGCTCGGCATCTAGCGGAACCTACAATGAGCAGTTCTTC
CASSASSGTYNEQFF
>TRBV9|TRBJ2-6|-|few
TGTGCCAGCAGCGCACAATCAACTGGGGCCAACGTCCTGACTTTC
CASSAQSTGANVLTF
>TRBV7-2|TRBJ2-1|-|-
TGTGCCAGCAGCTTACGGGGAGGAAGCTCCTACAATGAGCAGTTCTTC
CASSLRGGSSYNEQFF